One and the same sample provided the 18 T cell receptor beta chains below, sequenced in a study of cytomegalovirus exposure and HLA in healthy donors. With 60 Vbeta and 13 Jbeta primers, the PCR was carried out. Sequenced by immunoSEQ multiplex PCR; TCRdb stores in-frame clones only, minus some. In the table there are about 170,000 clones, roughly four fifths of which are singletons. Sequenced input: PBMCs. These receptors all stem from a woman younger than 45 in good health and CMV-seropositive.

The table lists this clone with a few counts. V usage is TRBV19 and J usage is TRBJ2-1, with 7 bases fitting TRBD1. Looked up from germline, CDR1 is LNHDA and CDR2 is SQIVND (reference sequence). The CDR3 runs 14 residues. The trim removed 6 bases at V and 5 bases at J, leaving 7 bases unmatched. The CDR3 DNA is TGTGCCAGTAGATTCTCAGGGGGACACAATGAGCAGTTCTTC. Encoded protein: CASRFSGGHNEQFF.

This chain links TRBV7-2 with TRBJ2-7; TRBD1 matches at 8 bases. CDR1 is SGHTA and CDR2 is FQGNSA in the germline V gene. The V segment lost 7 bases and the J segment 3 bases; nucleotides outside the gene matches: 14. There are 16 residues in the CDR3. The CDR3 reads CASTASRDRFGYEQYF. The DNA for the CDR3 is TGTGCCAGCACCGCATCCCGGGACAGGTTCGGCTACGAGCAGTACTTC.

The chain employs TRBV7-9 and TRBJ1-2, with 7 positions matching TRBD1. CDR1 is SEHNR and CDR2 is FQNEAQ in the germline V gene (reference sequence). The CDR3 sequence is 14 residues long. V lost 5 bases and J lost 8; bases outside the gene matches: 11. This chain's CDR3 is CASSPQGGVEGYTF. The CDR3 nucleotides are TGTGCCAGCAGCCCTCAGGGGGGTGTGGAAGGCTACACCTTC.

The CDR3 loop is CASSLAGNYEQYF. The CDR3 DNA follows: TGTGCCAGCAGCTTGGCAGGGAACTACGAGCAGTACTTC. This chain uses TRBV13 with TRBJ2-7, with D maybe TRBD1 (5 bases). The CDR3 extends over 13 amino acids. Germline V CDR1 and CDR2: PRHDT, FYEKMQ (reference sequence). Trimming left V 3 bases short and J 3 bases short, with 9 bases between.

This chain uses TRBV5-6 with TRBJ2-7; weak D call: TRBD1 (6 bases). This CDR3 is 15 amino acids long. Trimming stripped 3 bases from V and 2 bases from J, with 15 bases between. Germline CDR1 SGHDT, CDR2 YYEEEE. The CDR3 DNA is TGTGCCAGCAGCTCGCCGGGACAAATAACCTACGAGCAGTACTTC. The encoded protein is CASSSPGQITYEQYF.

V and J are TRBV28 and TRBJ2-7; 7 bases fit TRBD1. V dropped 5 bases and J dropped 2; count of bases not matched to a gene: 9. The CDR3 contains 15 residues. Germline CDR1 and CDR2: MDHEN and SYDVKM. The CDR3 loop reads CASSLLRTGAYEQYF. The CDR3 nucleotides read TGTGCCAGCAGTCTCCTTCGAACAGGGGCCTACGAGCAGTACTTC.

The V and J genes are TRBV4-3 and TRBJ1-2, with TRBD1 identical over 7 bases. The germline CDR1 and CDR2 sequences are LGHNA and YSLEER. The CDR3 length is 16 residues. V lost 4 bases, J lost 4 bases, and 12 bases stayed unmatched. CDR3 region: CASSPDDQGQSYGYTF. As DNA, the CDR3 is TGCGCCAGCAGCCCCGATGACCAGGGACAGAGCTATGGCTACACCTTC.

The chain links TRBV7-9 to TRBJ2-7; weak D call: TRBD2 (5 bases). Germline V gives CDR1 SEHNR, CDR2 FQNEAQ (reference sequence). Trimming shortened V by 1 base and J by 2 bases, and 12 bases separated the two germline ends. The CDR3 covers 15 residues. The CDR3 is CASSLEGSWTYEQYF. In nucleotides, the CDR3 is TGTGCCAGCAGCTTAGAAGGGAGCTGGACCTACGAGCAGTACTTC.

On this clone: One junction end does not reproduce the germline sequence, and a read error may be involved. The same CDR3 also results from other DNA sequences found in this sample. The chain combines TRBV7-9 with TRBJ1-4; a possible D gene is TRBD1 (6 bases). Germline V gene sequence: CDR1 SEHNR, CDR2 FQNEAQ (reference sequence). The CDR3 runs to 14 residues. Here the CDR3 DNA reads TGTTCCAGCAGCCTCGGACAGACTAATGAAAAACTGTTTTTT. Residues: CSSSLGQTNEKLFF.

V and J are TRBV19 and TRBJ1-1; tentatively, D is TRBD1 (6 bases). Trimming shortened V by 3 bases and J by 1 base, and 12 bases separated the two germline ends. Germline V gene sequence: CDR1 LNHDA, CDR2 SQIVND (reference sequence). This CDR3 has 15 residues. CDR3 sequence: CASSIAGARNTEAFF. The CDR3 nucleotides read TGTGCCAGTAGTATTGCGGGGGCGCGGAACACTGAAGCTTTCTTT.

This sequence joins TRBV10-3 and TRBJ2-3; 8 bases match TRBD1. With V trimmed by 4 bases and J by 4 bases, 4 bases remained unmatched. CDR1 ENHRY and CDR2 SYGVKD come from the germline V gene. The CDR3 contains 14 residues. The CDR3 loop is CAISGGQESDTQYF. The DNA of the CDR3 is TGTGCCATCAGTGGGGGACAGGAGTCAGATACGCAGTATTTT.

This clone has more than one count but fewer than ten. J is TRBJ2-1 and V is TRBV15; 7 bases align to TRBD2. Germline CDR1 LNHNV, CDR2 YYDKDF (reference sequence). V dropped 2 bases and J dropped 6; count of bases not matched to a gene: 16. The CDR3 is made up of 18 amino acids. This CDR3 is CATSRSPSGRDVGNEQFF. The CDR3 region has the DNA TGTGCCACCAGCAGATCGCCTTCGGGGAGGGACGTAGGCAATGAGCAGTTCTTC.

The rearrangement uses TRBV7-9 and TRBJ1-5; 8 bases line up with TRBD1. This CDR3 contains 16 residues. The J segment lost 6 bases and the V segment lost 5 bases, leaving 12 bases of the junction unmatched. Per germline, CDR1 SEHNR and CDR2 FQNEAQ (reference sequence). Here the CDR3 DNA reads TGTGCCAGCAGCCCAGAGAGGACAGGGTCGAGTCAGCCCCAGCATTTT. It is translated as CASSPERTGSSQPQHF.

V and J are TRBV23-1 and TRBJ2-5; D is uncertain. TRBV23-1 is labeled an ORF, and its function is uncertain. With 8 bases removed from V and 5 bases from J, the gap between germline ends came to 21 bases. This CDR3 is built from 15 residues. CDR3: CASGTWRDLLETQYF. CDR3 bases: TGCGCCAGCGGAACGTGGAGAGACCTCCTTGAGACCCAGTACTTC.

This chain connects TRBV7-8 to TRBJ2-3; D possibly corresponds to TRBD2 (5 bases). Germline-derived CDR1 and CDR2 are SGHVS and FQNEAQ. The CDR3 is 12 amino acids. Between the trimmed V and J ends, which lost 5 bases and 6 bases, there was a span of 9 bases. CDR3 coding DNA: TGTGCCAGCAGCCCTACGGGGGATACGCAGTATTTT. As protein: CASSPTGDTQYF.

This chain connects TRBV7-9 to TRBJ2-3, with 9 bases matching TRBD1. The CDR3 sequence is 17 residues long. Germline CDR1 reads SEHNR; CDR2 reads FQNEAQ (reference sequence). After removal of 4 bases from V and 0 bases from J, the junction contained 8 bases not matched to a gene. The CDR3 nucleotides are TGTGCCAGCAGCTCATACAGGGGGCAGGGGAGCACAGATACGCAGTATTTT. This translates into CASSSYRGQGSTDTQYF.

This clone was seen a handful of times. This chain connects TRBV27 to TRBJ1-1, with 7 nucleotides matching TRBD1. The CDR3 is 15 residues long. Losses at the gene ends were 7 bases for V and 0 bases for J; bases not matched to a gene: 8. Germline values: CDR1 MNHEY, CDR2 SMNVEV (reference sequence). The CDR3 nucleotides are TGTGCCAGCACTCCAAGACAGGGACTGAACACTGAAGCTTTCTTT. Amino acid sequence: CASTPRQGLNTEAFF.

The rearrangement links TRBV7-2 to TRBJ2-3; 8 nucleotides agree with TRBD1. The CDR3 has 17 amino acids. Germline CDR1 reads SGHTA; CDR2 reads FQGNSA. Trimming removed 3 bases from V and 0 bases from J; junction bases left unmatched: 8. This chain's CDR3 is CASSFAGGPSSTDTQYF. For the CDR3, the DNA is TGTGCCAGCAGCTTCGCAGGGGGCCCATCTAGCACAGATACGCAGTATTTT.